This T cell receptor beta chain was captured in a study of blood T cell repertoires in COVID-19. On the study more broadly: Sites in the United States, Italy and Spain provided acute and convalescent COVID-19 samples. The analysed material was cDNA or gDNA that came from T cells, B-cell-depleted T cells, or PBMCs.

Ages ranged from about 18 to 89 years, with residence in around 24 US areas. In the original processing: Scientists estimated how many nucleated cells there were by amplifying reference gene primers. Only in-frame clones appear in the TCRdb table, and some are missing; sequencing was by immunoSEQ multiplex PCR. That table is the source of V, J and clone size, and D and trimming were worked out from the DNA. The table lists over 200,000 clones, less than 85% of them singletons. The specimen sequenced was PBMCs or T cells enriched from blood (not recorded which). The origin of this receptor is a man aged 35 to 55 who had recovered from COVID-19.

The CDR3 DNA reads as TGTGCCAGGGAAAGGGGTGATGGGGCCAACGTCCTGACTTTC. Its protein product is CARERGDGANVLTF. This chain uses TRBV19 with TRBJ2-6, with a weak D call TRBD1 (5 bases). Germline V CDR1 and CDR2: LNHDA, SQIVND (reference sequence). The CDR3 extends over 14 amino acids. Trimming removed 9 bases from V and 3 bases from J, with 12 bases in between.